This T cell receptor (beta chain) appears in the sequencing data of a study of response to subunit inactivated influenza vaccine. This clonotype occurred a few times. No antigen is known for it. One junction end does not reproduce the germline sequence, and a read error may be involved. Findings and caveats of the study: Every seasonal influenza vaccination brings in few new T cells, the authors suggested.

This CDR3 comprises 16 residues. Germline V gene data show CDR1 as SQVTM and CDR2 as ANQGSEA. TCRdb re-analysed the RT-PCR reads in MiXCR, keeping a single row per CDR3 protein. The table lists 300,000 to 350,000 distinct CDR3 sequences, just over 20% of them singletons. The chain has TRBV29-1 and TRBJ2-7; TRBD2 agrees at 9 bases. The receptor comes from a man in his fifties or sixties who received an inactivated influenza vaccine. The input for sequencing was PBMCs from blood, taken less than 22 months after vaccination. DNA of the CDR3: TGCAGCGTAGAAGGCTTAGGCGGGGGGGCCATTTACGAGCAGTACTTC. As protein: CSVEGLGGGAIYEQYF.